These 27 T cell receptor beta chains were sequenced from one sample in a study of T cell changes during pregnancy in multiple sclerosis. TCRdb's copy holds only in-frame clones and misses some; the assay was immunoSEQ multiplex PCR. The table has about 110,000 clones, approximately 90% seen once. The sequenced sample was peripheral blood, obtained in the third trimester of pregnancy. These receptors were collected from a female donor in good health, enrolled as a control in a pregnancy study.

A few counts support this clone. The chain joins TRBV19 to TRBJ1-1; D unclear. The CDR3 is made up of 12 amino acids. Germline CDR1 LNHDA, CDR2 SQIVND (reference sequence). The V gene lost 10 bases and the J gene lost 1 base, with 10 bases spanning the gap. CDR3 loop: CATKEGNTEAFF. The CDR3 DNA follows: TGTGCCACCAAAGAGGGGAACACTGAAGCTTTCTTT.

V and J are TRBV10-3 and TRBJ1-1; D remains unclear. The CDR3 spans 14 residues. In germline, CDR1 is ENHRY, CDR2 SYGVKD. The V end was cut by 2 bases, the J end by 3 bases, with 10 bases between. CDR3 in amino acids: CAISEGQEDTEAFF. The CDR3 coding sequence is TGTGCCATCAGTGAGGGTCAAGAGGACACTGAAGCTTTCTTT.

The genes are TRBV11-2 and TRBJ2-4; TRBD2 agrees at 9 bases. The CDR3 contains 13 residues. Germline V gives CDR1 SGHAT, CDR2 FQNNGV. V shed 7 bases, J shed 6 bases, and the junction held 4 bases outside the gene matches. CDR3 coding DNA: TGTGCCAGCAACCAGCGGGGGGCAAACATTCAGTACTTC. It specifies CASNQRGANIQYF.

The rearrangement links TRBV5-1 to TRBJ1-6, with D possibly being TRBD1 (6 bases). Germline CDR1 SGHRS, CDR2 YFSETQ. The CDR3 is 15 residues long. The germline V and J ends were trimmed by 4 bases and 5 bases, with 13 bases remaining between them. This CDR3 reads CASSTGQSDNSPLHF. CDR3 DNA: TGCGCCAGCAGCACCGGACAGTCAGATAATTCACCCCTCCACTTT.

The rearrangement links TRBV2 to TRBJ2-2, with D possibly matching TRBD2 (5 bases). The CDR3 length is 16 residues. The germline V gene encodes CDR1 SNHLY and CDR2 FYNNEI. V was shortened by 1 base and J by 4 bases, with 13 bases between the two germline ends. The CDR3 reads CASSEVGKDSTGELFF. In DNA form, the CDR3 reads TGTGCCAGCAGTGAAGTAGGGAAGGACTCCACCGGGGAGCTGTTTTTT.

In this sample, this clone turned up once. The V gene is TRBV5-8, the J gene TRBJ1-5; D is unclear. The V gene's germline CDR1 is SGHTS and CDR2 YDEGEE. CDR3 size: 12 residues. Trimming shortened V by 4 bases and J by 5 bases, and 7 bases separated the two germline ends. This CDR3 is CASSRRDQPQHF. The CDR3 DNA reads TGTGCCAGCAGCCGGAGAGATCAGCCCCAGCATTTT.

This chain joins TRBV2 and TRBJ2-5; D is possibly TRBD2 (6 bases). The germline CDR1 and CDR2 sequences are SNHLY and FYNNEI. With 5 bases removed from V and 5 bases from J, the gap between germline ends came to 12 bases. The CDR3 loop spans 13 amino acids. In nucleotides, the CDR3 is TGTGCCAGCAGTTACGACAGCGGGGAGACCCAGTACTTC. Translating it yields CASSYDSGETQYF.

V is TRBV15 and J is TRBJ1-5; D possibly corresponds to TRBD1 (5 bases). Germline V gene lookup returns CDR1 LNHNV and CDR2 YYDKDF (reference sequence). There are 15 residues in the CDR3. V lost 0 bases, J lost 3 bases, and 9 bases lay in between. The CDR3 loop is CATSRETATNQPQHF. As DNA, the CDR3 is TGTGCCACCAGCAGAGAGACAGCGACCAATCAGCCCCAGCATTTT.

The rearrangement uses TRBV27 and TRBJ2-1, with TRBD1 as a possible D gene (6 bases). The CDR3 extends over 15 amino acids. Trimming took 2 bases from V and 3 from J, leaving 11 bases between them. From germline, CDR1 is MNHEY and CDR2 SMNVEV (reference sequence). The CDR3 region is CASSLRGSFYNEQFF. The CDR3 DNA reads TGTGCCAGCAGTTTAAGGGGGAGCTTCTACAATGAGCAGTTCTTC.

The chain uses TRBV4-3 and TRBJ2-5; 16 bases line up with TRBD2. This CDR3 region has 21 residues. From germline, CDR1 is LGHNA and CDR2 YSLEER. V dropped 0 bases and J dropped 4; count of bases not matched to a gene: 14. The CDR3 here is CASSQDIGTSGGVLRRETQYF. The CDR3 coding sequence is TGCGCCAGCAGCCAAGATATTGGGACTAGCGGGGGGGTACTTCGTAGAGAGACCCAGTACTTC.

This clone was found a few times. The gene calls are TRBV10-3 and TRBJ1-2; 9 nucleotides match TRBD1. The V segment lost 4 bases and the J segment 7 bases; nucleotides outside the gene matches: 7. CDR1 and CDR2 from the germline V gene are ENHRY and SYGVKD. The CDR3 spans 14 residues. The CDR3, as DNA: TGTGCCATCAGTGTACAACAGGGGGCGCCTGGCTACACCTTC. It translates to CAISVQQGAPGYTF.

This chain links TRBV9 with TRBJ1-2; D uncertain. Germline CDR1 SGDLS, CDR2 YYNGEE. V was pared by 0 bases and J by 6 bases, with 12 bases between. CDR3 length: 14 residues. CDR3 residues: CASSVAGEVHGYTF. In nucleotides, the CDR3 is TGTGCCAGCAGCGTAGCCGGGGAAGTACATGGCTACACCTTC.

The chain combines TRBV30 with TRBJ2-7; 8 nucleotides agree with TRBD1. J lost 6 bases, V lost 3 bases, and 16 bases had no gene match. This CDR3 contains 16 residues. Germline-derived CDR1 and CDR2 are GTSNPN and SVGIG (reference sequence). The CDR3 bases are TGTGCCTGGAGCGATCCCGGGACAGGATCTGGTGGCGAGCAGTACTTC. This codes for CAWSDPGTGSGGEQYF. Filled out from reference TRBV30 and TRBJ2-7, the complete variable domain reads SQTIHQWPATLVQPVGSPLSLECTVEGTSNPNLYWYRQAAGRGLQLLFYSVGIGQISSEVPQNLSASRPQDRQFILSSKKLLLSDSGFYLCAWSDPGTGSGGEQYFGPGTRLTVT.

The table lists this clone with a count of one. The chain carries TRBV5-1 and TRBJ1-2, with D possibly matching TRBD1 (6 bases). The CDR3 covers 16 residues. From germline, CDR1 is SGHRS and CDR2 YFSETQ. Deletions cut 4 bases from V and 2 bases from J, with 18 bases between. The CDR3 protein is CASSQNRDLGNYGYTF. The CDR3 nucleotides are TGCGCCAGCAGCCAGAACAGGGATTTGGGGAACTATGGCTACACCTTC. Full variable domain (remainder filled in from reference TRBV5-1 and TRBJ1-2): KAGVTQTPRYLIKTRGQQVTLSCSPISGHRSVSWYQQTPGQGLQFLFEYFSETQRNKGNFPGRFSGRQFSNSRSEMNVSTLELGDSALYLCASSQNRDLGNYGYTFGSGTRLTVV.

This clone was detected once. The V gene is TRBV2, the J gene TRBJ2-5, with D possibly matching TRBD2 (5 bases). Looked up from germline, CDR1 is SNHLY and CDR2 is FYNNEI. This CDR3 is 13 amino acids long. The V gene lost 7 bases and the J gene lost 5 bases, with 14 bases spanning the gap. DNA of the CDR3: TGTGCCAGCAACGGACTCCCTGGGGAGACCCAGTACTTC. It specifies CASNGLPGETQYF. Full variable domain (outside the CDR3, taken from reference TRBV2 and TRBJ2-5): EPEVTQTPSHQVTQMGQEVILRCVPISNHLYFYWYRQILGQKVEFLVSFYNNEISEKSEIFDDQFSVERPDGSNFTLKIRSTKLEDSAMYFCASNGLPGETQYFGPGTRLLVL.

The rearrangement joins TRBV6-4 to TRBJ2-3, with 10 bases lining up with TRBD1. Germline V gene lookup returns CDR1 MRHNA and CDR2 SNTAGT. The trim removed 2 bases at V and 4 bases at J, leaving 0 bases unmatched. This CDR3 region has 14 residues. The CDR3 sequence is CASSDGQGADTQYF. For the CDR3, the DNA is TGTGCCAGCAGTGACGGACAGGGGGCAGATACGCAGTATTTT.

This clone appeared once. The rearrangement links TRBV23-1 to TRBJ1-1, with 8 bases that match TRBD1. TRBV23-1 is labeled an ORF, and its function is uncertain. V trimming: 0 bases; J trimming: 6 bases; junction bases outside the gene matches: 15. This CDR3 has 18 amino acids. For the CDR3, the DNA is TGCGCCAGCAGTCAATCCACTTATCCCGCAGGGGGCTTTTCTGAAGCTTTCTTT. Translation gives CASSQSTYPAGGFSEAFF.

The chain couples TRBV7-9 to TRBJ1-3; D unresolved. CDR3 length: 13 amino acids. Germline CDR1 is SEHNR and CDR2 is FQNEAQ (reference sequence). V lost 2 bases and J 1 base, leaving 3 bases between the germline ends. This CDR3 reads CASSLSSGNTIYF. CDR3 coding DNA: TGTGCCAGCAGCTTATCTTCTGGAAACACCATATATTTT.

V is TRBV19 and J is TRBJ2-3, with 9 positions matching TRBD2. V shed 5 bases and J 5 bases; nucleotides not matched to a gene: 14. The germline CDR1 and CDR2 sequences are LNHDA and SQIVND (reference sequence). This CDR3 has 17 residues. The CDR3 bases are TGTGCCAGTAGTCCCTACGGAGGCGGGGGGGCGAAAGATACGCAGTATTTT. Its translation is CASSPYGGGGAKDTQYF.

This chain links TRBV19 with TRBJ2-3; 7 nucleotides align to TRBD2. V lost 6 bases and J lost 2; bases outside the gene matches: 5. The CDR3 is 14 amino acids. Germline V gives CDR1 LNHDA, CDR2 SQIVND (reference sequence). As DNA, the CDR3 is TGTGCCAGTAGCTGGAGCGGGGCCACAGATACGCAGTATTTT. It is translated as CASSWSGATDTQYF. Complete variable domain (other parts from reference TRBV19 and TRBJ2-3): DGGITQSPKYLFRKEGQNVTLSCEQNLNHDAMYWYRQDPGQGLRLIYYSQIVNDFQKGDIAEGYSVSREKKESFPLTVTSAQKNPTAFYLCASSWSGATDTQYFGPGTRLTVL.

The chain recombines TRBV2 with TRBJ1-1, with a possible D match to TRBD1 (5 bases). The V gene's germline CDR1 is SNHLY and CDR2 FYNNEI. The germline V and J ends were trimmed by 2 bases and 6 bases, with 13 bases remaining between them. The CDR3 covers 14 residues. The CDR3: CASSEHRSTPEAFF. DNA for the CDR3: TGTGCCAGCAGTGAACACAGGTCCACACCTGAAGCTTTCTTT.

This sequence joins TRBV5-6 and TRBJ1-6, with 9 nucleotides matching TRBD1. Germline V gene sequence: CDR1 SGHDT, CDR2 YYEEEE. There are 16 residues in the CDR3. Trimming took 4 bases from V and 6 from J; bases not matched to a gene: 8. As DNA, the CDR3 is TGTGCCAGCAGCCCACCGGGACAGGGAATTAATTCACCCCTCCACTTT. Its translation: CASSPPGQGINSPLHF.

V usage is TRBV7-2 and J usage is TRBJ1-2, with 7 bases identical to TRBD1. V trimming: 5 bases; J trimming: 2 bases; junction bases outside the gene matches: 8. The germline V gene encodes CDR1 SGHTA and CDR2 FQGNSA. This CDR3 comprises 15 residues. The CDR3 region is CASSGSGTDNYGYTF. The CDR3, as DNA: TGTGCCAGCAGCGGCTCCGGGACAGACAACTATGGCTACACCTTC.

The CDR3 loop reads CASSLGEDFDEQFF. Written as DNA, the CDR3 is TGTGCCAGCAGCTTAGGTGAGGATTTCGATGAGCAGTTCTTC. The chain recombines TRBV7-2 with TRBJ2-1, with D hard to call. Germline assignment: CDR1 SGHTA and CDR2 FQGNSA. The CDR3 totals 14 residues. The V gene lost 1 base and the J gene lost 8 bases, with 12 bases spanning the gap.

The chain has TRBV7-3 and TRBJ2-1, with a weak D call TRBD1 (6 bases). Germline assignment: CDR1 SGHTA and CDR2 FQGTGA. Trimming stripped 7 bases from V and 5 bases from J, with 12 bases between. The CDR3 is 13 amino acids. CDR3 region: CASMDSPNNEQFF. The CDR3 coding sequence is TGTGCCAGCATGGACAGCCCAAACAATGAGCAGTTCTTC.

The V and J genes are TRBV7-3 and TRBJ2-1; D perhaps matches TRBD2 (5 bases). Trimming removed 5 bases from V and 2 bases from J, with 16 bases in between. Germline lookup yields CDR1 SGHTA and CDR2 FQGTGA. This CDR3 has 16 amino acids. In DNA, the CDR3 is TGTGCCAGCAGCCCCAACCCCAACGGGGCCTACAATGAGCAGTTCTTC. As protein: CASSPNPNGAYNEQFF.

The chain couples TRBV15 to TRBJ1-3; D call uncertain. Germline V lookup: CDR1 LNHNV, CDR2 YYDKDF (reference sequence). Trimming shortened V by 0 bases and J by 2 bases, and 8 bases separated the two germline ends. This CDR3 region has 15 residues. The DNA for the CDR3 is TGTGCCACCAGCAGAGATCTAACAGCTGGAAACACCATATATTTT. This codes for CATSRDLTAGNTIYF.